These 21 T cell receptor beta chains originate from one sample sequenced in a study of T cells after yellow fever vaccination. TCRdb ran MiXCR on the 5' RACE reads and lists one entry per CDR3 protein. The profile shows 300,000 to 400,000 distinct CDR3 sequences, 3% to 4.5% of them singletons. This specimen consisted of PBMCs, obtained 5 days after the yellow fever booster vaccination. All receptors come from a man between 18 and 35 years old who received the YFV17D yellow fever vaccine.

This clonotype was seen a handful of times. The chain uses TRBV5-1 and TRBJ2-1, with 8 bases matching TRBD1. Germline trimming cut 4 bases from V and 9 bases from J; bases unmatched to any gene: 6. The CDR3 sequence is 13 residues long. CDR1 and CDR2 from the germline V gene are SGHRS and YFSETQ. The CDR3 spells CASSVAGGSEQFF. The CDR3 DNA reads as TGCGCCAGCAGCGTGGCAGGGGGCAGTGAGCAGTTCTTC.

This clonotype was seen ten or more times. This chain joins TRBV12-3 or TRBV12-4 and TRBJ1-2; 8 bases line up with TRBD1. The trim removed 5 bases at V and 8 bases at J, leaving 4 bases unmatched. The CDR3 length is 12 residues. The CDR3 DNA reads TGTGCCAGCAGTCCCGGACAGGGAGGCTACACCTTC. Its translation is CASSPGQGGYTF.

This rearrangement joins TRBV4-1 to TRBJ2-3; D unresolved. V shed 1 base and J shed 2 bases, with 7 bases lying between them. Per the germline V gene, CDR1 is MGHRA and CDR2 is YSYEKL. CDR3 length: 14 residues. The CDR3 here is CASSQGALTDTQYF. CDR3 sequence (DNA): TGCGCCAGCAGCCAAGGTGCCCTCACAGATACGCAGTATTTT.

This clonotype was observed many times. This chain joins TRBV28 and TRBJ2-4; the match to TRBD1 covers 9 bases. V was clipped by 5 bases and J by 16 bases; unmatched bases: 9. The CDR3 runs to 12 residues. The germline gives CDR1 MDHEN, CDR2 SYDVKM. The CDR3 spells CASSPPGQGGYF. CDR3 sequence (DNA): TGTGCCAGCAGTCCCCCGGGACAGGGAGGATACTTC. The whole variable domain, filled in from reference TRBV28 and TRBJ2-4, reads DVKVTQSSRYLVKRTGEKVFLECVQDMDHENMFWYRQDPGLGLRLIYFSYDVKMKEKGDIPEGYSVSREKKERFSLILESASTNQTSMYLCASSPPGQGGYFGAGTRLSVL.

This clonotype was seen a few times. This rearrangement joins TRBV12-3 or TRBV12-4 to TRBJ1-1, with 10 bases aligning to TRBD1. The CDR3 spans 13 residues. The V segment lost 6 bases and the J segment 7 bases; nucleotides outside the gene matches: 5. CDR3 bases: TGTGCCAGCAGCCAGACAGGGGGCCTTGAAGCTTTCTTT. Its protein product is CASSQTGGLEAFF.

This clonotype has only a few counts. This rearrangement joins TRBV19 to TRBJ1-4; no firm D call. With 5 bases removed from V and 0 bases from J, the gap between germline ends came to 10 bases. The CDR3 totals 15 residues. Germline CDR1 and CDR2: LNHDA and SQIVND (reference sequence). The CDR3: CASSSRAATNEKLFF. CDR3 coding DNA: TGTGCCAGTAGTTCGAGAGCTGCAACTAATGAAAAACTGTTTTTT.

This clonotype was counted at least ten times. This chain uses TRBV7-2 with TRBJ2-5; a weak D match, TRBD2 (6 bases). In germline, CDR1 is SGHTA, CDR2 FQGNSA. Trimming pared 1 base from V and 6 bases from J, leaving 12 bases between. This CDR3 contains 14 residues. CDR3 sequence: CASSLGLAMQTQYF. As DNA, the CDR3 is TGTGCCAGCAGCTTAGGCCTAGCGATGCAGACCCAGTACTTC.

A few counts support this clonotype. The rearrangement links TRBV3-1 to TRBJ1-1; D gene ambiguous. The germline V and J ends were trimmed by 0 bases and 2 bases, with 4 bases remaining between them. The germline V gene encodes CDR1 LGHDT and CDR2 YNNKEL (reference sequence). This CDR3 contains 13 residues. The chain's CDR3 is CASSQEVNTEAFF. The DNA for the CDR3 is TGTGCCAGCAGCCAAGAAGTAAACACTGAAGCTTTCTTT. The entire variable domain, with the rest obtained from reference TRBV3-1 and TRBJ1-1, is as follows: DTAVSQTPKYLVTQMGNDKSIKCEQNLGHDTMYWYKQDSKKFLKIMFSYNNKELIINETVPNRFSPKSPDKAHLNLHINSLELGDSAVYFCASSQEVNTEAFFGQGTRLTVV.

This clonotype came up many times. The chain joins TRBV4-3 to TRBJ2-7; D is perhaps TRBD2 (5 bases). The CDR3 is made up of 18 amino acids. CDR1 is LGHNA and CDR2 is YSLEER in the germline V gene. V was shortened by 8 bases and J by 4 bases, with 30 bases between the two germline ends. In DNA, the CDR3 is TGCGCCAGCCAGCCAAGGGCGGAGCGGCCCCCTAATTATTACGAGCAGTACGTC. Translation gives CASQPRAERPPNYYEQYV.

This clonotype was recorded many times. This sequence joins TRBV5-1 and TRBJ2-5, with D tentatively TRBD1 (5 bases). The CDR3 runs 16 residues. Trimming stripped 5 bases from V and 2 bases from J, with 19 bases between. Germline assignment: CDR1 SGHRS and CDR2 YFSETQ. CDR3 coding DNA: TGCGCCAGCAGTTGGGGCAGGACCGGAGCTCAAGAGACCCAGTACTTC. The encoded protein is CASSWGRTGAQETQYF. The full variable domain, rest sourced from reference TRBV5-1 and TRBJ2-5, is KAGVTQTPRYLIKTRGQQVTLSCSPISGHRSVSWYQQTPGQGLQFLFEYFSETQRNKGNFPGRFSGRQFSNSRSEMNVSTLELGDSALYLCASSWGRTGAQETQYFGPGTRLLVL.

There are a few counts of this clonotype. The chain is built from TRBV5-1 and TRBJ1-6, with 7 bases matching TRBD1. The germline gives CDR1 SGHRS, CDR2 YFSETQ. After removal of 0 bases from V and 6 bases from J, the junction contained 6 bases not matched to a gene. CDR3 length equals 16 residues. CDR3: CASSLVGQAGNSPLHF. The CDR3 region has the DNA TGCGCCAGCAGCTTGGTCGGACAGGCGGGTAATTCACCCCTCCACTTT. Together with reference TRBV5-1 and TRBJ1-6, the CDR3 gives the full variable domain: KAGVTQTPRYLIKTRGQQVTLSCSPISGHRSVSWYQQTPGQGLQFLFEYFSETQRNKGNFPGRFSGRQFSNSRSEMNVSTLELGDSALYLCASSLVGQAGNSPLHFGNGTRLTVT.

This clonotype was counted a few times. CDR3 region: CSVGIGQGGSNQPQHF. Here the CDR3 DNA reads TGCAGCGTTGGTATAGGGCAAGGGGGGAGCAATCAGCCCCAGCATTTT. The V and J genes are TRBV29-1 and TRBJ1-5, with a tentative D call TRBD1 (6 bases). In germline, CDR1 is SQVTM, CDR2 ANQGSEA. Trimming removed 4 bases at V and 1 base at J, with 17 bases between. The CDR3 runs to 16 residues.

This clonotype was detected many times. The V call is TRBV9, the J call TRBJ2-7; unclear D gene. CDR1 is SGDLS, CDR2 YYNGEE, per germline. This CDR3 contains 14 residues. V gave up 4 bases and J gave up 3 bases, with 14 bases separating them. This CDR3 is CASSSTIENYEQYF. CDR3 in DNA: TGTGCCAGCAGCTCCACCATAGAGAACTACGAGCAGTACTTC.

This clonotype was seen more than once but under ten times. V and J are TRBV6-5 and TRBJ2-5; D unclear. V lost 0 bases and J lost 0, with 5 bases in between. CDR1 MNHEY and CDR2 SVGAGI come from the germline V gene. The CDR3 is 14 residues long. The CDR3 here is CASSYSYYQETQYF. The CDR3 coding sequence is TGTGCCAGCAGTTACTCCTACTACCAAGAGACCCAGTACTTC.

On this clonotype itself: This may stem from a read error, because a much larger clone lies one nucleotide away. This sequence joins TRBV11-2 and TRBJ2-3; tentative D call: TRBD1 (6 bases). Trimming removed 4 bases at V and 6 bases at J, with 17 bases between. Germline V CDR1 and CDR2: SGHAT, FQNNGV. The CDR3 length is 15 residues. Here the CDR3 reads CASSSYRARGDTQYF. The CDR3 region has the DNA TGTGCCAGCAGCTCATACAGGGCGCGAGGGGATACGCAGTATTTT.

The table lists this clonotype with a few counts. V is TRBV24-1 and J is TRBJ2-5; 11 nucleotides align to TRBD2. This CDR3 region has 21 residues. With V trimmed by 0 bases and J by 0 bases, 14 bases remained unmatched. Germline CDR1 is KGHDR and CDR2 is SFDVKD. In nucleotides, the CDR3 is TGTGCCACCAGTGATTTGGGTACGTCCGGGACTAGCGGTTCTTACCAAGAGACCCAGTACTTC. This encodes CATSDLGTSGTSGSYQETQYF.

This chain joins TRBV27 and TRBJ2-1; 12 positions match TRBD2. The germline gives CDR1 MNHEY, CDR2 SMNVEV (reference sequence). The CDR3 totals 16 residues. With V trimmed by 6 bases and J by 6 bases, 9 bases remained unmatched. CDR3 in DNA: TGTGCCAGCAGCACCACCCTAGCGGGGGGGCCCAATGAGCAGTTCTTC. Protein sequence: CASSTTLAGGPNEQFF.

This clonotype appeared many times. V usage is TRBV7-9 and J usage is TRBJ2-3, with TRBD2 as a possible D gene (5 bases). Germline CDR1 is SEHNR and CDR2 is FQNEAQ (reference sequence). V lost 2 bases, J lost 2 bases, and 8 bases lay in between. The length of the CDR3 is 14 residues. This CDR3 reads CASSLYGDTDTQYF. DNA for the CDR3: TGTGCCAGCAGCTTATACGGGGACACAGATACGCAGTATTTT.

This clonotype came up a few times. The rearrangement links TRBV5-4 to TRBJ1-4, with D possibly TRBD1 on 5 matching bases. V was trimmed by 5 bases and J by 7 bases, leaving 15 bases between them. This CDR3 comprises 14 residues. CDR1 SGHNT and CDR2 YYREEE come from the germline V gene (reference sequence). The CDR3 reads CASSIKGGGEKLFF. As DNA, the CDR3 is TGTGCCAGCAGTATTAAAGGTGGGGGTGAAAAACTGTTTTTT.

The gene calls are TRBV4-1 and TRBJ2-3; the match to TRBD2 covers 7 bases. Germline V gives CDR1 MGHRA, CDR2 YSYEKL. This CDR3 region has 15 residues. V gave up 2 bases and J gave up 5 bases; unmatched junction bases: 7. CDR3 in amino acids: CASSQRAGIQDTQYF. CDR3 in DNA: TGCGCCAGCAGCCAAAGAGCGGGGATTCAAGATACGCAGTATTTT.

This clonotype has at least ten counts. V gene TRBV7-2 combines with J gene TRBJ2-7; maybe TRBD1 (6 bases). The V and J ends lost 5 bases and 3 bases respectively, with 17 bases between them. This CDR3 is 15 amino acids long. The germline CDR1 and CDR2 sequences are SGHTA and FQGNSA. The CDR3 nucleotides are TGTGCCAGCAGCATCTCGGGGCAGGGGTACTACGAGCAGTACGTC. This sequence encodes CASSISGQGYYEQYV.